This paragraph covers one T cell receptor beta chain sequence. Its antigen is currently unknown. This entry is derived from a study of OX40 agonist ivuxolimab in advanced cancers. As for the study in general: The study treated patients with ivuxolimab, an agonistic anti-OX40 (CD134) antibody. Findings and limits, study-wide: Some nonresponders additionally presented with little normalized T-cell clonal expansion. Clonal expansion among partial responders at 0.1-3.0 mg/kg ranked near the lowest. There were, on average, more expanded clones in CD8+ T cells than in CD4+.

This CDR3 is built from 15 residues. The V gene end was trimmed by 1 base and the J gene end by 7 bases; junction bases not matched to a gene: 6. The germline gives CDR1 SGHAT, CDR2 FQNNGV. Profiled with immunoSEQ multiplex PCR; TCRdb holds only in-frame clones, not every one. The data hold 75,000 to 80,000 clones, with under 90% observed a single time. The source is an adult with an advanced solid tumor such as melanoma, head and neck, liver or kidney cancer. The genes are TRBV11-2 and TRBJ2-2; TRBD2 agrees at 7 bases. Sequenced material: CD4+ or CD8+ T cells sorted from blood, taken in a trial of the OX40 agonist ivuxolimab. The CDR3 reads CASSLVAGVFGELFF. CDR3 sequence (DNA): TGTGCCAGCAGCTTAGTGGCGGGGGTTTTCGGGGAGCTGTTTTTT.